Reported below is one T cell receptor beta chain. Its target is unknown. The data derive from a study of T cells expressing NK-cell markers. CDR1 DFQATT and CDR2 SNEGSKA come from the germline V gene (reference sequence). CDR3 length equals 15 residues. TCRdb re-called the 5' RACE reads; every CDR3 protein appears as one record, without DNA. Its listing shows around 470,000 distinct CDR3 sequences. Study-wide results and limits: For a few donors, these clonotypes were likewise the leading ones in the CD3+CD56-NKG2C+ fraction. Expanded clones of NKG2C+ T cells had an unclear HCMV specificity.

The chain combines TRBV20-1 with TRBJ2-7; TCRdb's assignment of TRBD1 cannot be checked, as there is no DNA. This sequence was found in a woman aged 50 to 60 in good health. Sequenced input: blood T cells: a sorted CD56 or NKG2C T cell subset, CD4+ or CD8+ T cells, or bulk PBMC T cells (not recorded which). This CDR3 is CSASAGQGAIYEQYF.